The T cell receptor (beta chain) described here comes from a study of CD8 T cells in ankylosing spondylitis. General study findings and limits: Reportedly, significant enrichment of disease-linked clones occurred in matched ankylosing spondylitis synovial fluid. Relatively scarce in peripheral blood, disease-linked clones were CD8+.

As concerns this clonotype: Its antigen remains unidentified.

TCRdb re-called the 5' RACE reads with MiXCR, one entry per CDR3 protein. The data show about 300,000 distinct CDR3 sequences, around 21% seen once. Germline assignment: CDR1 SQVTM and CDR2 ANQGSEA. This CDR3 region has 13 residues. With 1 base removed from V and 6 bases from J, the gap between germline ends came to 9 bases. The sample taken for sequencing was blood, either unsorted or a sorted T cell fraction (not recorded which). The TCR sequence derives from a female donor with ankylosing spondylitis or in good health (not recorded which). The chain recombines TRBV29-1 with TRBJ2-2; D uncertain. CDR3 nucleotides: TGCAGCGTTGAAGGGGCGCTGTCCGGGGAGCTGTTTTTT. Protein sequence: CSVEGALSGELFF.